This entry describes one T cell receptor (beta chain). The data stem from a study of cytomegalovirus exposure and HLA in healthy donors. Study overall: Later analysis reported that the roughly 130 validation repertoires shared the platform of the roughly 710 first-cohort repertoires.

Here immunoSEQ multiplex PCR was the method, and the copy in TCRdb shows in-frame clones only, minus some. The sample lists some 80,000 clones; approximately 96% were seen once. The specimen sequenced was PBMCs. This TCR was sampled from a woman aged 18-29 years in good health and CMV-seronegative.

The CDR3 loop reads CSVNGLAGGPGNEQFF. The DNA of the CDR3 is TGCAGCGTTAACGGACTAGCGGGAGGGCCGGGAAATGAGCAGTTCTTC. The chain is built from TRBV29-1 and TRBJ2-1, with 15 bases fitting TRBD2. The CDR3 runs 16 residues. Germline V gives CDR1 SQVTM, CDR2 ANQGSEA. J gave up 7 bases and V 5 bases, and 9 bases lay outside the gene matches.